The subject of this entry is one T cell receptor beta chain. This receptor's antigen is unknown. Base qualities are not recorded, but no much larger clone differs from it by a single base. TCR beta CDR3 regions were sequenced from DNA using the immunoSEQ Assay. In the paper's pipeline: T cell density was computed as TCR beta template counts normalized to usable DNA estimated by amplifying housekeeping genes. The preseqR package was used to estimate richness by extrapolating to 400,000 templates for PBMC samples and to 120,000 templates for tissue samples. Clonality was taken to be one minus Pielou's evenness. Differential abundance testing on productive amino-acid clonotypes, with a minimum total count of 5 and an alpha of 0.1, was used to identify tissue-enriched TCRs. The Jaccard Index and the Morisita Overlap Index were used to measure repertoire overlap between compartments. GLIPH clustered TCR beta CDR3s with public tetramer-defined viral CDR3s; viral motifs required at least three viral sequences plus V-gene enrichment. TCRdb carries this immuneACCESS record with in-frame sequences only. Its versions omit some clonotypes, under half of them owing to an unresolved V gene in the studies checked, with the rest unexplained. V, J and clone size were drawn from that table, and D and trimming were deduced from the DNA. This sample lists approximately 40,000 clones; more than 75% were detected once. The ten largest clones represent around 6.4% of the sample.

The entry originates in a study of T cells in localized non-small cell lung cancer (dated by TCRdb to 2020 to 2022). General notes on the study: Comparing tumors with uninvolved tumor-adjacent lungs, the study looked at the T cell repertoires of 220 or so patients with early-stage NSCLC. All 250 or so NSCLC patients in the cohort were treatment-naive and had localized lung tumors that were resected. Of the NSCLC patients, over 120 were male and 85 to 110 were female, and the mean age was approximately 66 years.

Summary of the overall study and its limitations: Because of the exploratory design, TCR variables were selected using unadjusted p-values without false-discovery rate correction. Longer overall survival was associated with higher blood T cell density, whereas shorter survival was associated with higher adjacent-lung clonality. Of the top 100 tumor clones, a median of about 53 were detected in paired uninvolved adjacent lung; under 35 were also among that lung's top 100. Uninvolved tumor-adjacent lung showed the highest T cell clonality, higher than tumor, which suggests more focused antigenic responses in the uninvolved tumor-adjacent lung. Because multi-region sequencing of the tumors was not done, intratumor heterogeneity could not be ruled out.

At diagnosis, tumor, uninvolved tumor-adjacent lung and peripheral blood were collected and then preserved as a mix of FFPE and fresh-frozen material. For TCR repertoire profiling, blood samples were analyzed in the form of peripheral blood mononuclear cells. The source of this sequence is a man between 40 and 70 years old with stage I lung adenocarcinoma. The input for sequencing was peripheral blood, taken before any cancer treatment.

The CDR3 reads as follows: CSVETGDYGYTF. The base sequence is TGCAGCGTTGAGACAGGAGACTATGGCTACACCTTC. The rearrangement joined TRBV29-1 to TRBJ1-2, and the D gene may be TRBD1, 6 bases matching. The CDR1 and CDR2 encoded by the germline V gene are SQVTM and ANQGSEA. Reading from cysteine to phenylalanine, the CDR3 counts 12 amino acids. The read is trimmed to its CDR3 DNA, 36 bases read in frame from base 1. Trimming takes 3 bases from V and 3 bases from J, and the germline ends sit 8 bases apart.